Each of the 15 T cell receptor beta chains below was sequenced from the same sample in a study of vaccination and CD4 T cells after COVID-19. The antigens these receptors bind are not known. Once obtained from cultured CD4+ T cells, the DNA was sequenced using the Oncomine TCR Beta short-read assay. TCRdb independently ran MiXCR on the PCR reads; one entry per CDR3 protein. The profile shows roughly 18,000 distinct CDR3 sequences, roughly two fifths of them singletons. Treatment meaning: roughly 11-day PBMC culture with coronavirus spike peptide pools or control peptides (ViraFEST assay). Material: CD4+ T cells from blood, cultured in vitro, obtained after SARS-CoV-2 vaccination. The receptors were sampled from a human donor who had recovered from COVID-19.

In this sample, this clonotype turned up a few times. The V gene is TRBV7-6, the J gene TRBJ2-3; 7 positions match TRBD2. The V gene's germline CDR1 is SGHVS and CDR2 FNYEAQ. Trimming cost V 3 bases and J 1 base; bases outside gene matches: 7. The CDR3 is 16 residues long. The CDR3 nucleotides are TGTGCCAGCAGCTTCGAAGCGGGATTCGGCACAGATACGCAGTATTTT. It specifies CASSFEAGFGTDTQYF.

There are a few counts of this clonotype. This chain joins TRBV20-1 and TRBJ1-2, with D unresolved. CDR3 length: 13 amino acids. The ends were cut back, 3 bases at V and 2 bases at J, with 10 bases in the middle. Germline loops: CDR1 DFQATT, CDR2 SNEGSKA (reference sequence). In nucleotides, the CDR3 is TGCAGTGCTAGGGAAAGGGAAAACTATGGCTACACCTTC. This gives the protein CSARERENYGYTF.

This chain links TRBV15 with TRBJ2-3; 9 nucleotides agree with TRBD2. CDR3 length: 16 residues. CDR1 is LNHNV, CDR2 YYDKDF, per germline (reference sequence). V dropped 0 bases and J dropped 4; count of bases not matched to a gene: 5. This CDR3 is CATSRDLAGSADTQYF. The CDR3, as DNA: TGTGCCACCAGCAGAGATCTAGCGGGGAGCGCAGATACGCAGTATTTT.

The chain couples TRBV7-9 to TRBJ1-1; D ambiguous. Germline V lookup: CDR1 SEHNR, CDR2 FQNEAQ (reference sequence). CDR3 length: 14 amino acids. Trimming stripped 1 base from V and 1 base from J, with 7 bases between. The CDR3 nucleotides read TGTGCCAGCAGCTTAGTACGGGGGAACACTGAAGCTTTCTTT. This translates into CASSLVRGNTEAFF.

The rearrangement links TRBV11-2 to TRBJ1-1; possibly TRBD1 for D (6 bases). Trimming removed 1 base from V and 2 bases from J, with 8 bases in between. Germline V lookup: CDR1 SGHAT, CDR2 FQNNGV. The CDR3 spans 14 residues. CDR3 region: CASSLGGGNTEAFF. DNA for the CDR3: TGTGCCAGCAGCTTAGGAGGGGGTAACACTGAAGCTTTCTTT.

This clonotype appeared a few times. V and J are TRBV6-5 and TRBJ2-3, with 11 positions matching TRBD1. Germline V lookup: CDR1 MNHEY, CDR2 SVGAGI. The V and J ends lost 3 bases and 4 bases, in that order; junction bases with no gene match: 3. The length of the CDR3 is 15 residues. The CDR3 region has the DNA TGTGCCAGCAGTTATCCGGGACAGGGGGCAGATACGCAGTATTTT. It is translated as CASSYPGQGADTQYF.

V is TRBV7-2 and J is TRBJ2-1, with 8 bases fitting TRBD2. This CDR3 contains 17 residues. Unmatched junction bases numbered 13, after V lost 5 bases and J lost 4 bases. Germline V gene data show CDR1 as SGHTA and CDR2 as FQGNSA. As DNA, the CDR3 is TGTGCCAGCAGCCCTCAAAGCGGGGGCCCACCTTACAATGAGCAGTTCTTC. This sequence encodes CASSPQSGGPPYNEQFF.

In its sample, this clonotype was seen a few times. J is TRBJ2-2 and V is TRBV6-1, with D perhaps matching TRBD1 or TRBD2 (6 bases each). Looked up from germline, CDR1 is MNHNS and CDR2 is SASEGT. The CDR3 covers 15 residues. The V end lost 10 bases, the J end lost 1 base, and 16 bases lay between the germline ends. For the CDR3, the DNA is TGTGCCACCTCACGGGGGCAGGGGAACACCGGGGAGCTGTTTTTT. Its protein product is CATSRGQGNTGELFF.

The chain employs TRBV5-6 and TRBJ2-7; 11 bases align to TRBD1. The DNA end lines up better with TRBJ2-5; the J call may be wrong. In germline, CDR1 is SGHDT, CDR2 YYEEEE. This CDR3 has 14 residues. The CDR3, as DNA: TGTGCCAGCAGCAGGGGACAGGGGGGACAGACCCAGTACTTC. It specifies CASSRGQGGQTQYF.

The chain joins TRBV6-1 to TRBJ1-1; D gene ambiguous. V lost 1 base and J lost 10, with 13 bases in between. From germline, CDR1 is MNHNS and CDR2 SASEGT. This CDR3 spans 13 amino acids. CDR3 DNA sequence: TGTGCCAGCAGTGAAGAGGTCGAGGGTGGAGCTTTCTTT. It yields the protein CASSEEVEGGAFF.

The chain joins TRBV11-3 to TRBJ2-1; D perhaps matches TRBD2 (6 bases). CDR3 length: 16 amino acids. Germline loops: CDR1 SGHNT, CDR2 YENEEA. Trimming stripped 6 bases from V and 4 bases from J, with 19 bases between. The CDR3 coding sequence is TGTGCCAGCAGAGAAGGGGCTAGCGATCGGTACAATGAGCAGTTCTTC. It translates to CASREGASDRYNEQFF.

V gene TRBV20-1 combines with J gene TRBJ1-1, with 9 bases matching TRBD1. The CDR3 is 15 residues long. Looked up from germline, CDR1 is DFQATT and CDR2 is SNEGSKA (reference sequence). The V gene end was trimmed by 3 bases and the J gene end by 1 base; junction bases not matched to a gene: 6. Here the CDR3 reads CSASNRGLRNTEAFF. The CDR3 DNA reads TGCAGTGCTAGTAACAGGGGGCTGCGGAACACTGAAGCTTTCTTT.

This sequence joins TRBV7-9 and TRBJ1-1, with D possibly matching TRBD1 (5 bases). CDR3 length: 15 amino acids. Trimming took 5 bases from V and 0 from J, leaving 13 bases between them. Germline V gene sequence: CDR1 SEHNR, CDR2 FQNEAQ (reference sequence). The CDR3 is CASSPREGLNTEAFF. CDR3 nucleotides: TGTGCCAGCAGCCCTAGGGAGGGGCTGAACACTGAAGCTTTCTTT.

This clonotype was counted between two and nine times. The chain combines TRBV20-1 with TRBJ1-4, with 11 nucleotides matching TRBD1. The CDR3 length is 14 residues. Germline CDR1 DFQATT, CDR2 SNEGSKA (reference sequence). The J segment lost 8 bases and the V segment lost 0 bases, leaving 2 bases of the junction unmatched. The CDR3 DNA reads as TGCAGTGCTAGAGAGGGACAGGGGGAGGAAAAACTGTTTTTT. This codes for CSAREGQGEEKLFF.

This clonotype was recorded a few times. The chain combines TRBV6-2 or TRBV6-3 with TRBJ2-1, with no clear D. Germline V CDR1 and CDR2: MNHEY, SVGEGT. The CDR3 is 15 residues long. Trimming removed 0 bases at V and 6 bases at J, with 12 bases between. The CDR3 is CASSYSKDPFNEQFF. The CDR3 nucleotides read TGTGCCAGCAGTTACTCGAAGGACCCCTTCAATGAGCAGTTCTTC.